A single sample gave rise to the 28 T cell receptor beta chains below, sequenced in a study of cytomegalovirus exposure and HLA in healthy donors. In the PCR, 60 Vbeta and 13 Jbeta primers were used. The assay was immunoSEQ multiplex PCR, and TCRdb's table has in-frame clones only and misses some. This sample's table has about 64,000 clones. Sequenced sample: PBMCs. All receptors derive from a woman in her late teens or twenties in good health and CMV-seronegative.

J is TRBJ2-1 and V is TRBV5-1, with 10 nucleotides matching TRBD2. The J segment lost 7 bases and the V segment lost 2 bases, leaving 3 bases of the junction unmatched. The CDR3 extends over 14 amino acids. Germline V lookup: CDR1 SGHRS, CDR2 YFSETQ. CDR3 protein: CASSLAGGFNEQFF. CDR3 in DNA: TGCGCCAGCAGCTTAGCGGGGGGGTTTAATGAGCAGTTCTTC.

This CDR3 is CASSLGTGIETQYF. The CDR3 region has the DNA TGTGCCAGCTCCCTAGGCACAGGGATTGAGACCCAGTACTTC. This chain links TRBV9 with TRBJ2-5; a possible D gene is TRBD1 (6 bases). This CDR3 is 14 amino acids long. The V gene's germline CDR1 is SGDLS and CDR2 YYNGEE. V lost 7 bases and J 5 bases, leaving 18 bases between the germline ends.

V gene TRBV4-1 combines with J gene TRBJ1-5; D not resolved. The CDR3 runs 16 residues. V shed 1 base and J shed 0 bases, with 10 bases lying between them. Looked up from germline, CDR1 is MGHRA and CDR2 is YSYEKL. The CDR3 nucleotides read TGCGCCAGCAGCCAAGTCTCTGAGAATAGCAATCAGCCCCAGCATTTT. Protein sequence: CASSQVSENSNQPQHF.

The rearrangement joins TRBV7-6 to TRBJ1-1, with a possible D match to TRBD1 (6 bases). V was clipped by 2 bases and J by 1 base, with 11 bases between them. CDR1 and CDR2 (germline): SGHVS, FNYEAQ. The CDR3 covers 15 residues. In DNA, the CDR3 is TGTGCCAGCAGCTTATCTGTAGGGGGGAACACTGAAGCTTTCTTT. This gives the protein CASSLSVGGNTEAFF.

V is TRBV29-1 and J is TRBJ1-2; 8 bases line up with TRBD1. The V segment lost 5 bases and the J segment 8 bases; nucleotides outside the gene matches: 7. CDR3 size: 12 residues. CDR1 and CDR2 from the germline V gene are SQVTM and ANQGSEA. CDR3 coding DNA: TGCAGCGTTCAAGGGACAGGCCTCGGCTACACCTTC. It translates to CSVQGTGLGYTF.

As DNA, the CDR3 is TGTGCCAGCAGCTCAAGACAGGGGCTGAACACTGAAGCTTTCTTT. It specifies CASSSRQGLNTEAFF. The V gene is TRBV5-8, the J gene TRBJ1-1; 8 bases line up with TRBD1. The ends lost 3 bases at V and 0 bases at J; junction bases unmatched: 4. Germline V gene lookup returns CDR1 SGHTS and CDR2 YDEGEE. This CDR3 comprises 15 residues. The entire variable domain, with the rest obtained from reference TRBV5-8 and TRBJ1-1, is as follows: EAGVTQSPTHLIKTRGQQATLRCSPISGHTSVYWYQQALGLGLQFLLWYDEGEERNRGNFPPRFSGRQFPNYSSELNVNALELEDSALYLCASSSRQGLNTEAFFGQGTRLTVV.

J is TRBJ1-1 and V is TRBV10-1, with TRBD1 matching over 9 bases. The CDR3 totals 13 residues. The trim removed 6 bases at V and 4 bases at J, leaving 3 bases unmatched. Germline V gives CDR1 WNHNN, CDR2 SYGVQD (reference sequence). CDR3 bases: TGCGCCAGCAGCGGGGACAGGGCCACTGAAGCTTTCTTT. Protein: CASSGDRATEAFF.

The chain couples TRBV11-2 to TRBJ2-1; D remains ambiguous. The germline CDR1 and CDR2 sequences are SGHAT and FQNNGV. The CDR3 totals 13 residues. The germline V and J ends were trimmed by 5 bases and 9 bases, with 14 bases remaining between them. The CDR3 region is CASSLRYASEQFF. CDR3 nucleotides: TGTGCCAGCAGCCTGCGGTACGCCAGTGAGCAGTTCTTC.

This chain joins TRBV4-2 and TRBJ1-1; 8 nucleotides agree with TRBD1. CDR3 size: 15 residues. Losses at the gene ends were 4 bases for V and 1 base for J; bases not matched to a gene: 5. The germline V gene has CDR1 LGHNA and CDR2 YNFKEQ. CDR3 loop: CASSLGTGSNTEAFF. In DNA form, the CDR3 reads TGTGCCAGCAGCCTCGGGACAGGCTCGAACACTGAAGCTTTCTTT.

V gene TRBV30 combines with J gene TRBJ1-1; D remains unclear. The CDR3 runs to 11 residues. Germline-derived CDR1 and CDR2 are GTSNPN and SVGIG (reference sequence). With 3 bases removed from V and 12 bases from J, the gap between germline ends came to 14 bases. CDR3 sequence (DNA): TGTGCCTGGAGCCCAGCGGTCAGACCTTTCTTT. Translating gives CAWSPAVRPFF. Complete variable domain (other parts from reference TRBV30 and TRBJ1-1): SQTIHQWPATLVQPVGSPLSLECTVEGTSNPNLYWYRQAAGRGLQLLFYSVGIGQISSEVPQNLSASRPQDRQFILSSKKLLLSDSGFYLCAWSPAVRPFFGQGTRLTVV.

The chain employs TRBV7-8 and TRBJ2-5; 7 nucleotides line up with TRBD2. CDR1 is SGHVS, CDR2 FQNEAQ, per germline. V was pared by 5 bases and J by 7 bases, with 10 bases of the junction left unmatched. CDR3 length: 14 residues. CDR3 sequence (DNA): TGTGCCAGCAGCCCCGCCCGACTAGCCGGGACCCAGTACTTC. Residues: CASSPARLAGTQYF.

The chain recombines TRBV9 with TRBJ2-7; D gene unclear. Germline V lookup: CDR1 SGDLS, CDR2 YYNGEE. V was cut by 3 bases and J by 3 bases, with 10 bases left in between. The length of the CDR3 is 13 residues. The CDR3 here is CASSAPNSYEQYF. The CDR3 DNA reads TGTGCCAGCAGCGCCCCTAACAGCTACGAGCAGTACTTC.

This sequence joins TRBV18 and TRBJ1-3; D not certain. Germline CDR1 KGHSH, CDR2 LQKENI. V was cut by 6 bases and J by 1 base, with 19 bases left in between. This CDR3 region has 17 residues. The CDR3, as DNA: TGTGCCAGCTCCTATTCGGTCAATGGAGTTTCTGGAAACACCATATATTTT. Its translation: CASSYSVNGVSGNTIYF.

For the CDR3, the DNA is TGTGCCAGCAGTATGATGACTAGCGGGGGGGTTACAGATACGCAGTATTTT. Amino acids: CASSMMTSGGVTDTQYF. The chain couples TRBV27 to TRBJ2-3; 14 bases are shared with TRBD2. This CDR3 spans 17 amino acids. Germline assignment: CDR1 MNHEY and CDR2 SMNVEV (reference sequence). Trimming took 5 bases from V and 3 from J; bases not matched to a gene: 7.

V and J are TRBV7-3 and TRBJ2-1; 11 nucleotides line up with TRBD2. CDR1 is SGHTA, CDR2 FQGTGA, per germline. The CDR3 is made up of 15 amino acids. J was trimmed by 10 bases and V by 0 bases; bases with no gene match: 5. The CDR3 spells CASSLTSGRAGEQFF. CDR3 DNA: TGTGCCAGCAGCTTAACTAGCGGGAGGGCCGGGGAGCAGTTCTTC.

The chain is built from TRBV4-1 and TRBJ2-1; 8 bases line up with TRBD2. Germline CDR1 is MGHRA and CDR2 is YSYEKL. V dropped 1 base and J dropped 3; count of bases not matched to a gene: 5. This CDR3 contains 16 residues. CDR3 residues: CASSQGPSGYYNEQFF. The CDR3 region has the DNA TGCGCCAGCAGCCAAGGCCCTAGCGGGTACTACAATGAGCAGTTCTTC.

This chain uses TRBV5-1 with TRBJ1-1; no reliable D call. The V end lost 4 bases, the J end lost 0 bases, and 7 bases lay between the germline ends. Germline V gene data show CDR1 as SGHRS and CDR2 as YFSETQ. The CDR3 has 13 amino acids. Here the CDR3 reads CASSRALNTEAFF. The DNA of the CDR3 is TGCGCCAGCAGCCGCGCCCTGAACACTGAAGCTTTCTTT. The variable domain in full, with the rest retrieved from reference TRBV5-1 and TRBJ1-1, is KAGVTQTPRYLIKTRGQQVTLSCSPISGHRSVSWYQQTPGQGLQFLFEYFSETQRNKGNFPGRFSGRQFSNSRSEMNVSTLELGDSALYLCASSRALNTEAFFGQGTRLTVV.

This chain uses TRBV19 with TRBJ1-2, with D perhaps matching TRBD1 (6 bases). Trimming took off 7 bases at V and 2 bases at J, with 11 bases between the two ends. CDR1 and CDR2 (germline): LNHDA, SQIVND (reference sequence). This CDR3 contains 13 residues. CDR3 nucleotide sequence: TGTGCCAGTAATAAGGGGGTGAACTATGGCTACACCTTC. It codes for CASNKGVNYGYTF. The full variable domain, in which reference TRBV19 and TRBJ1-2 provide the parts outside the CDR3, is DGGITQSPKYLFRKEGQNVTLSCEQNLNHDAMYWYRQDPGQGLRLIYYSQIVNDFQKGDIAEGYSVSREKKESFPLTVTSAQKNPTAFYLCASNKGVNYGYTFGSGTRLTVV.

The chain joins TRBV9 to TRBJ2-2; possibly TRBD2 for D (6 bases). The CDR3 contains 15 residues. Germline lookup yields CDR1 SGDLS and CDR2 YYNGEE. With 3 bases removed from V and 9 bases from J, the gap between germline ends came to 18 bases. DNA of the CDR3: TGTGCCAGCAGCGCCCGGGGGAGAGGTGTTTGGGAGCTGTTTTTT. This sequence encodes CASSARGRGVWELFF.

The chain combines TRBV5-4 with TRBJ1-2, with TRBD1 matching 11 bases. This CDR3 comprises 16 residues. CDR1 is SGHNT and CDR2 is YYREEE in the germline V gene (reference sequence). Trimming cost V 0 bases and J 7 bases; bases outside gene matches: 8. The CDR3 sequence is CASSLESGQGAGGYTF. The CDR3 DNA reads TGTGCCAGCAGCTTGGAATCTGGACAGGGGGCCGGTGGCTACACCTTC.

The gene calls are TRBV18 and TRBJ1-2, with a possible D match to TRBD1 (5 bases). The CDR3 runs to 15 residues. Per the germline V gene, CDR1 is KGHSH and CDR2 is LQKENI. V lost 4 bases, J lost 6 bases, and 18 bases lay in between. The CDR3 DNA is TGTGCCAGCTCACTTCTGAGGGACTCTGCGGATGGCTACACCTTC. It codes for CASSLLRDSADGYTF.

This rearrangement joins TRBV27 to TRBJ2-3, with TRBD1 matching over 7 bases. Germline CDR1 reads MNHEY; CDR2 reads SMNVEV (reference sequence). The CDR3 covers 15 residues. The V gene end was trimmed by 3 bases and the J gene end by 4 bases; junction bases not matched to a gene: 7. The CDR3 sequence is CASSFIDRVADTQYF. CDR3 DNA: TGTGCCAGCAGTTTTATCGACAGGGTTGCAGATACGCAGTATTTT.

The rearrangement links TRBV7-3 to TRBJ2-1; TRBD2 matches at 12 bases. Germline V gene sequence: CDR1 SGHTA, CDR2 FQGTGA. Trimming cost V 5 bases and J 10 bases; bases outside gene matches: 6. The CDR3 sequence is 14 residues long. The DNA of the CDR3 is TGTGCCAGCAGCCCGGGACTAGCGGGTCGGGAGCAGTTCTTC. This codes for CASSPGLAGREQFF.

The V call is TRBV18, the J call TRBJ2-1; TRBD2 might be the D (5 bases). V lost 6 bases and J 7 bases, leaving 13 bases between the germline ends. The CDR3 is 13 residues long. CDR1 KGHSH and CDR2 LQKENI come from the germline V gene. The chain's CDR3 is CASSSRWRNEQFF. The CDR3 DNA reads TGTGCCAGCTCCTCCAGGTGGAGGAATGAGCAGTTCTTC. The full variable domain, with the rest looked up from reference TRBV18 and TRBJ2-1, is NAGVMQNPRHLVRRRGQEARLRCSPMKGHSHVYWYRQLPEEGLKFMVYLQKENIIDESGMPKERFSAEFPKEGPSILRIQQVVRGDSAAYFCASSSRWRNEQFFGPGTRLTVL.

The chain carries TRBV28 and TRBJ1-2, with 7 bases lining up with TRBD1. The germline gives CDR1 MDHEN, CDR2 SYDVKM. The V and J ends lost 6 bases and 4 bases, in that order; junction bases with no gene match: 17. This CDR3 is built from 17 residues. The CDR3 DNA reads as TGTGCCAGCAGCCGGCGGGCAGGGGGTTTTAATAGCTATGGCTACACCTTC. It is translated as CASSRRAGGFNSYGYTF.

The chain employs TRBV5-1 and TRBJ2-7; TRBD1 matches 7 bases. Losses at the gene ends were 4 bases for V and 2 bases for J; bases not matched to a gene: 9. The CDR3 consists of 15 residues. CDR1 SGHRS and CDR2 YFSETQ come from the germline V gene. The CDR3, as DNA: TGCGCCAGCAGCCCCGGGACAGATGTACCCTACGAGCAGTACTTC. Translated: CASSPGTDVPYEQYF.

Frequency places this clone as medium-sized. The rearrangement uses TRBV2 and TRBJ1-4, with 11 bases matching TRBD1. Germline V lookup: CDR1 SNHLY, CDR2 FYNNEI. Trimming at V came to 6 bases and at J to 9 bases, leaving 12 bases not matched to a gene. The CDR3 has 16 residues. The CDR3 DNA sequence: TGTGCCAGCAGCCCCGATGTGGGACAGGGGGAAAAAAAACTGTTTTTT. This codes for CASSPDVGQGEKKLFF.

The chain links TRBV5-8 to TRBJ2-5; D unclear. This CDR3 is built from 12 residues. Deletions cut 0 bases from V and 5 bases from J, with 5 bases between. Germline V gene lookup returns CDR1 SGHTS and CDR2 YDEGEE. In nucleotides, the CDR3 is TGTGCCAGCAGCTTGGCCGTGGAGACCCAGTACTTC. This encodes CASSLAVETQYF. The complete variable domain, with remaining parts taken from reference TRBV5-8 and TRBJ2-5, reads EAGVTQSPTHLIKTRGQQATLRCSPISGHTSVYWYQQALGLGLQFLLWYDEGEERNRGNFPPRFSGRQFPNYSSELNVNALELEDSALYLCASSLAVETQYFGPGTRLLVL.